The 26 T cell receptor beta chains below all came from one sample that was sequenced in a study of CD8 T cells in ankylosing spondylitis. TCRdb re-derived calls from the 5' RACE reads in MiXCR, one entry per CDR3 protein. There are some 95,000 distinct CDR3 sequences in the sample; 7.5% to 9% occur only once, and 5.1% lies in the top ten. Sequencing used blood, either unsorted or a sorted T cell fraction (not recorded which). The receptor set was obtained from a male donor with ankylosing spondylitis or in good health (not recorded which).

Many counts were recorded for this clonotype. The V call is TRBV12-3 or TRBV12-4, the J call TRBJ2-7; TRBD1 agrees at 11 bases. Unmatched junction bases numbered 10, after V lost 3 bases and J lost 6 bases. The CDR3 consists of 16 residues. The CDR3 bases are TGTGCCAGCAGTTTGGTTGGACAGGGGGCCTCCCTCGAGCAGTACTTC. This gives the protein CASSLVGQGASLEQYF.

CDR3 nucleotides: TGTGCCAGCAGCCAAGAGCAGGGGGAAGGGGATGAGCAGTTCTTC. It yields the protein CASSQEQGEGDEQFF. The rearrangement links TRBV4-2 to TRBJ2-1, with TRBD1 matching over 7 bases. V lost 0 bases to trimming and J lost 8 bases; unmatched junction nucleotides: 7. The CDR3 loop spans 15 amino acids. CDR1 is LGHNA, CDR2 YNFKEQ, per germline.

At least ten counts were recorded for this clonotype. The chain has TRBV20-1 and TRBJ2-2; 8 bases agree with TRBD2. The V gene's germline CDR1 is DFQATT and CDR2 SNEGSKA (reference sequence). The CDR3 length is 16 residues. V was pared by 1 base and J by 4 bases, with 8 bases of the junction left unmatched. CDR3 nucleotides: TGCAGTGCTAGAGGACCGGGGGGGCCGGGCACCGGGGAGCTGTTTTTT. Its translation is CSARGPGGPGTGELFF.

This clonotype was recorded many times. The chain couples TRBV20-1 to TRBJ2-3; 9 bases are shared with TRBD2. The CDR3 contains 16 residues. Trimming took 6 bases from V and 5 from J; bases not matched to a gene: 15. From germline, CDR1 is DFQATT and CDR2 SNEGSKA (reference sequence). The CDR3 sequence: CSAALSAGGRGDTQYF. The CDR3 DNA sequence: TGCAGTGCCGCCCTGAGTGCGGGGGGGCGTGGAGATACGCAGTATTTT.

This clonotype was counted between two and nine times. This chain links TRBV30 with TRBJ2-1; D may be TRBD1 (5 bases). The CDR3 is 14 residues long. The V gene lost 8 bases and the J gene lost 0 bases, with 14 bases spanning the gap. Germline loops: CDR1 GTSNPN, CDR2 SVGIG (reference sequence). CDR3 sequence (DNA): TGTGCCGGAGTTTACAGGAGCTCCTACAATGAGCAGTTCTTC. Translation gives CAGVYRSSYNEQFF.

This clonotype has at least ten counts. This chain connects TRBV6-5 to TRBJ1-6, with 9 positions matching TRBD1. CDR1 and CDR2 from the germline V gene are MNHEY and SVGAGI. The V and J ends lost 4 bases and 6 bases, in that order; junction bases with no gene match: 4. The CDR3 length is 15 residues. The CDR3 DNA reads TGTGCCAGCAGTTCCTCGACAGGGGGTAATTCACCCCTCCACTTT. It specifies CASSSSTGGNSPLHF.

The chain has TRBV7-9 and TRBJ2-7; D perhaps matches TRBD1 (6 bases). Per germline, CDR1 SEHNR and CDR2 FQNEAQ (reference sequence). The CDR3 extends over 16 amino acids. Trimming left V 0 bases short and J 0 bases short, with 12 bases between. The CDR3 region is CASSLAGTSSSYEQYF. CDR3 DNA: TGTGCCAGCAGCTTAGCCGGGACAAGCAGCTCCTACGAGCAGTACTTC.

This clonotype was observed at least ten times. The chain carries TRBV2 and TRBJ2-7, with D possibly being TRBD2 (5 bases). Germline V gene data show CDR1 as SNHLY and CDR2 as FYNNEI. CDR3 length: 13 residues. The V end lost 7 bases, the J end lost 3 bases, and 13 bases lay between the germline ends. CDR3 bases: TGTGCCAGCAAAAGGAGGAGAGACTACGAGCAGTACTTC. Protein sequence: CASKRRRDYEQYF.

This clonotype was found many times. The rearrangement links TRBV29-1 to TRBJ1-4; unclear D gene. The germline V gene encodes CDR1 SQVTM and CDR2 ANQGSEA. Trimming took off 7 bases at V and 14 bases at J, with 17 bases between the two ends. CDR3 size: 11 residues. The CDR3 protein is CSAGEGDELFF. CDR3 DNA: TGCAGCGCCGGGGAGGGCGACGAGCTGTTTTTT. Full variable domain (rest looked up from reference TRBV29-1 and TRBJ1-4): SAVISQKPSRDICQRGTSLTIQCQVDSQVTMMFWYRQQPGQSLTLIATANQGSEATYESGFVIDKFPISRPNLTFSTLTVSNMSPEDSSIYLCSAGEGDELFFGSGTQLSVL.

Ten or more counts support this clonotype. The rearrangement joins TRBV18 to TRBJ2-2; TRBD2 is a possible D gene (5 bases). The V gene lost 3 bases and the J gene lost 6 bases, with 11 bases spanning the gap. The CDR3 extends over 14 amino acids. The germline gives CDR1 KGHSH, CDR2 LQKENI. CDR3 loop: CASSPRRSPGELFF. As DNA, the CDR3 is TGTGCCAGCTCACCGCGGAGGAGTCCCGGGGAGCTGTTTTTT. The entire variable domain, with the rest obtained from reference TRBV18 and TRBJ2-2, is as follows: NAGVMQNPRHLVRRRGQEARLRCSPMKGHSHVYWYRQLPEEGLKFMVYLQKENIIDESGMPKERFSAEFPKEGPSILRIQQVVRGDSAAYFCASSPRRSPGELFFGEGSRLTVL.

This clonotype was seen at least ten times. The chain recombines TRBV7-3 with TRBJ2-6; D call uncertain. V shed 1 base and J shed 3 bases, with 7 bases lying between them. Germline CDR1 SGHTA, CDR2 FQGTGA. CDR3 length equals 15 residues. The CDR3 spells CASSLNGGGANVLTF. The CDR3 DNA reads TGTGCCAGCAGCTTAAATGGTGGTGGGGCCAACGTCCTGACTTTC.

CDR3 residues: CASSSGSTSTDTQYF. The CDR3 bases are TGTGCCAGCAGTTCCGGGTCTACATCTACAGATACGCAGTATTTT. This chain uses TRBV7-8 with TRBJ2-3; no firm D call. CDR1 and CDR2 from the germline V gene are SGHVS and FQNEAQ. This CDR3 has 15 residues. V was shortened by 6 bases and J by 3 bases, with 16 bases between the two germline ends.

This clonotype was picked up many times. The rearrangement links TRBV12-3 or TRBV12-4 to TRBJ2-7; the match to TRBD2 covers 7 bases. The length of the CDR3 is 12 residues. The V gene end was trimmed by 7 bases and the J gene end by 5 bases; junction bases not matched to a gene: 5. The DNA for the CDR3 is TGTGCCAGCAAGCGGGGTCCCCACGAGCAGTACTTC. Amino acids: CASKRGPHEQYF.

This clonotype was counted many times. The chain couples TRBV7-7 to TRBJ2-2; D may be TRBD2 (6 bases). This CDR3 is 12 amino acids long. Germline V gene data show CDR1 as SSHAT and CDR2 as FNYEAQ (reference sequence). The CDR3 sequence is CASGRDTGELFF. The CDR3 DNA reads TGTGCTAGCGGCAGAGATACCGGGGAGCTGTTTTTT.

This clonotype has at least ten counts. This chain links TRBV10-3 with TRBJ2-7; D not resolved. CDR1 is ENHRY and CDR2 is SYGVKD in the germline V gene. The CDR3 is 15 amino acids. The V and J ends lost 2 bases and 0 bases respectively, with 11 bases between them. The CDR3, as DNA: TGTGCCATCAGTGAGGCGGTATTGAGCTCCTACGAGCAGTACTTC. This sequence encodes CAISEAVLSSYEQYF.

This clonotype was counted many times. The chain links TRBV5-1 to TRBJ2-1; weak D call: TRBD1 (5 bases). The germline gives CDR1 SGHRS, CDR2 YFSETQ. The CDR3 is 15 amino acids. The V and J ends lost 8 bases and 0 bases respectively, with 15 bases between them. CDR3 region: CASQLQGSSYNEQFF. The CDR3 DNA reads as TGCGCCAGTCAGCTTCAGGGAAGCTCCTACAATGAGCAGTTCTTC.

There are many counts of this clonotype. V gene TRBV2 combines with J gene TRBJ1-1, with D perhaps TRBD1 (6 bases). Per the germline V gene, CDR1 is SNHLY and CDR2 is FYNNEI. V shed 7 bases and J shed 6 bases, with 21 bases lying between them. CDR3 length equals 15 residues. The CDR3 bases are TGTGCCAGCACGAGGGGGTCTGTCTGGGGTCCTGAAGCTTTCTTT. The encoded protein is CASTRGSVWGPEAFF.

This clonotype has only a few counts. The chain links TRBV23-1 to TRBJ2-6; 7 positions agree with TRBD2. TRBV23-1 has ORF status, its function being uncertain. The length of the CDR3 is 22 residues. The J segment lost 0 bases and the V segment lost 1 base, leaving 18 bases of the junction unmatched. The CDR3 spells CASSQFRQPGGRKLSGANVLTF. Written as DNA, the CDR3 is TGCGCCAGCAGTCAATTTAGGCAGCCGGGGGGACGAAAGCTCTCTGGGGCCAACGTCCTGACTTTC.

This clonotype has at least ten counts. The chain is built from TRBV12-3 or TRBV12-4 and TRBJ2-5, with 7 bases lining up with TRBD1. The CDR3 is made up of 13 amino acids. After removal of 5 bases from V and 5 bases from J, the junction contained 5 bases not matched to a gene. This CDR3 is CASSRDRAETQYF. The DNA for the CDR3 is TGTGCCAGCAGTCGTGACAGGGCGGAGACCCAGTACTTC.

This clonotype was counted ten times or more. The chain is built from TRBV12-3 or TRBV12-4 and TRBJ2-2; D is possibly TRBD2 (5 bases). The CDR3 covers 15 residues. The V end was cut by 3 bases, the J end by 7 bases, with 15 bases between. The CDR3 DNA follows: TGTGCCAGCAGTTTTGCGGGTCCTATTAGCGGGGAGCTGTTTTTT. Translation gives CASSFAGPISGELFF.

The table lists this clonotype with many counts. The chain combines TRBV7-6 with TRBJ2-7; maybe TRBD1 (5 bases). The V gene's germline CDR1 is SGHVS and CDR2 FNYEAQ. The CDR3 length is 13 residues. The V gene lost 2 bases and the J gene lost 3 bases, with 8 bases spanning the gap. CDR3 loop: CASSLFQGYEQYF. CDR3 DNA: TGTGCCAGCAGCTTATTTCAGGGCTACGAGCAGTACTTC.

This clonotype was observed many times. The CDR3 sequence is CASSRGQGINTDTQYF. The CDR3 nucleotides read TGTGCCAGTAGTAGGGGACAGGGGATTAACACAGATACGCAGTATTTT. The chain joins TRBV19 to TRBJ2-3; 10 positions match TRBD1. With V trimmed by 4 bases and J by 2 bases, 6 bases remained unmatched. CDR3 size: 16 residues. Germline-derived CDR1 and CDR2 are LNHDA and SQIVND (reference sequence). The full variable domain, completed using reference TRBV19 and TRBJ2-3, is DGGITQSPKYLFRKEGQNVTLSCEQNLNHDAMYWYRQDPGQGLRLIYYSQIVNDFQKGDIAEGYSVSREKKESFPLTVTSAQKNPTAFYLCASSRGQGINTDTQYFGPGTRLTVL.

This chain connects TRBV5-1 to TRBJ2-1; 11 bases match TRBD1. V was clipped by 3 bases and J by 4 bases; unmatched bases: 3. This CDR3 contains 15 residues. Germline CDR1 reads SGHRS; CDR2 reads YFSETQ. The CDR3 DNA reads as TGCGCCAGCAGCTGGACAGGGGGCGATTACAATGAGCAGTTCTTC. It codes for CASSWTGGDYNEQFF.

This clonotype came up many times. The chain combines TRBV12-3 or TRBV12-4 with TRBJ1-5; TRBD1 might be the D (5 bases). Between the trimmed V and J ends, which lost 3 bases and 1 base, there was a span of 10 bases. The CDR3 is made up of 15 amino acids. This CDR3 reads CASSFRGGSNQPQHF. The CDR3, as DNA: TGTGCCAGCAGTTTTAGGGGCGGAAGCAATCAGCCCCAGCATTTT.

This clonotype was detected many times. This chain connects TRBV12-3 or TRBV12-4 to TRBJ2-5; 7 nucleotides align to TRBD2. This CDR3 has 12 amino acids. J was trimmed by 5 bases and V by 6 bases; bases with no gene match: 3. The CDR3 is CASSTSDETQYF. For the CDR3, the DNA is TGTGCCAGCAGCACTAGCGACGAGACCCAGTACTTC.

This clonotype was found many times. The rearrangement links TRBV25-1 to TRBJ1-5; 9 positions agree with TRBD1. CDR1 is MGHDK, CDR2 SYGVNS, per germline. The CDR3 is 18 amino acids. V lost 3 bases to trimming and J lost 7 bases; unmatched junction nucleotides: 16. The CDR3 loop reads CASSETTGGDSDNQPQHF. CDR3 sequence (DNA): TGTGCCAGCAGTGAGACCACAGGGGGCGATTCGGACAACCAGCCCCAGCATTTT.